This TCR beta chain is from a study of metastatic and nonmetastatic thyroid tumors. About the research overall: Comparison of repertoires was carried out across blood and tumor or nodule tissue from malignant and benign thyroid patients.

This clone was seen more than once but under ten times. Per the study methods: Variation in CDR3 across clinicopathological groups served as the basis for constructing a distant-metastasis classifier in papillary thyroid cancer. TCRdb re-clonotyped the PCR reads via MiXCR. The V and J calls and clone size come from TCRdb's table, not from the authors' own analysis. The data contain 15,000 to 20,000 clones, 20% to 25% of them singletons. No treatment of any kind had been given to any patient before thyroid surgery. This CDR3 is 17 amino acids long. The V gene's germline CDR1 is MNHEY and CDR2 SMNVEV (reference sequence).

This sequence originates from a female donor with papillary thyroid cancer or a benign thyroid nodule (not recorded which). Some clones in this sample may be carry-over from other donors' samples. The chain links TRBV27 to TRBJ2-7; 8 bases line up with TRBD1. The sample taken for sequencing was adjacent normal tissue. The CDR3 nucleotides read TGTGCTGGCAGTTTTTCATGGACAGGGCAAAATTCCTACGAGCAGTACTTC. Its translation: CAGSFSWTGQNSYEQYF.